This T cell receptor (beta chain) came from a study of T cell responses to AZD1222 COVID-19 vaccine. Assay used: immunoSEQ multiplex PCR; TCRdb lists only in-frame clones, some missing. This table holds fewer than 75,000 clones, about 89% found once. This CDR3 is built from 16 residues. The ends were cut back, 3 bases at V and 0 bases at J, with 13 bases in the middle. Per the germline V gene, CDR1 is SGDLS and CDR2 is YYNGEE. This clonotype originated in an adult who received the MenACWY meningococcal vaccine as a control. The material was peripheral blood, obtained 28 days after the second dose of the MenACWY control vaccine. The chain recombines TRBV9 with TRBJ1-3; D may be TRBD1 (6 bases). CDR3 DNA: TGTGCCAGCAGCGCCCTGGACAGCTACTCTGGAAACACCATATATTTT. Residues: CASSALDSYSGNTIYF.